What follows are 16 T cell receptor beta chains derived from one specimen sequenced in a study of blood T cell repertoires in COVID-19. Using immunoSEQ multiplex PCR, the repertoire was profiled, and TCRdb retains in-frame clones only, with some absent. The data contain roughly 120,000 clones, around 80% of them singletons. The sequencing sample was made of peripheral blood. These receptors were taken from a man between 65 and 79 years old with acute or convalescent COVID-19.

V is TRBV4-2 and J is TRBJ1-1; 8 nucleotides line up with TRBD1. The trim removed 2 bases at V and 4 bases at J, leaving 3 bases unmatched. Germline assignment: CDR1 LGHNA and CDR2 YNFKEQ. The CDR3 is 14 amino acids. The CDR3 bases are TGTGCCAGCAGCCAACCGACAGGGGCCACTGAAGCTTTCTTT. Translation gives CASSQPTGATEAFF.

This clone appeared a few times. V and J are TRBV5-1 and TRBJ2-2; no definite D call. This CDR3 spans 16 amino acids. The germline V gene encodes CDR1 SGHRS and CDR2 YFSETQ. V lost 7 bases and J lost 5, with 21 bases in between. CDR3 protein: CASRWSRWNGTGELFF. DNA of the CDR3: TGCGCCAGCCGCTGGAGCCGATGGAATGGAACCGGGGAGCTGTTTTTT.

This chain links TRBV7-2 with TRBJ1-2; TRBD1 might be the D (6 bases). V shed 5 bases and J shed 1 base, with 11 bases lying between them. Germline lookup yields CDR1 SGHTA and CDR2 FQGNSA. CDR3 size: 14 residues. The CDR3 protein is CASSKRDNNYGYTF. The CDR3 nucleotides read TGTGCCAGCAGCAAAAGGGACAATAACTATGGCTACACCTTC.

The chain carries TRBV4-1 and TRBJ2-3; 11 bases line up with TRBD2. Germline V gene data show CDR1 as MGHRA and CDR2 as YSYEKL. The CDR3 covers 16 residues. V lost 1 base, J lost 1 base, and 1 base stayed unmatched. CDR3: CASSQGSGGGTDTQYF. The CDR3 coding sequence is TGCGCCAGCAGCCAAGGTAGCGGGGGGGGCACAGATACGCAGTATTTT.

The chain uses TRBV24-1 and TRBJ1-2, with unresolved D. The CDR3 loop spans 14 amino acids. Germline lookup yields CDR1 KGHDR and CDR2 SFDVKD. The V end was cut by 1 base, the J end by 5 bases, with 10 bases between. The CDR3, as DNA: TGTGCCACCAGTGATTTTCACACGCAGTATGGCTACACCTTC. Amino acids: CATSDFHTQYGYTF.

The CDR3 protein is CASSLLEQGFGGYTF. The CDR3 DNA reads TGTGCCAGCAGTCTATTGGAACAGGGGTTTGGTGGCTACACCTTC. The V and J genes are TRBV6-5 and TRBJ1-2; TRBD1 aligns across 7 bases. This CDR3 has 15 residues. Per the germline V gene, CDR1 is MNHEY and CDR2 is SVGAGI. J lost 7 bases, V lost 5 bases, and 13 bases had no gene match.

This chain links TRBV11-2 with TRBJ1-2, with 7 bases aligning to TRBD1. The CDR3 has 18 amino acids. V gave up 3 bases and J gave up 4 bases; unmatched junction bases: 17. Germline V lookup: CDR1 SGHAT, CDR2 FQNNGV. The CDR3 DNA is TGTGCCAGCAGCTTGGAACAGGGGTCTGGCCCTCGTAGCTATGGCTACACCTTC. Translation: CASSLEQGSGPRSYGYTF.

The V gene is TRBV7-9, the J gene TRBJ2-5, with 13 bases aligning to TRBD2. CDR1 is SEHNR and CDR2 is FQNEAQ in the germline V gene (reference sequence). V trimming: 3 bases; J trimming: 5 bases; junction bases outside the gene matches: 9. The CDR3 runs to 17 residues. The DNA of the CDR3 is TGTGCCAGCAGCTTTATACTAGCGGGGGGGCCGTTGGAGACCCAGTACTTC. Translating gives CASSFILAGGPLETQYF.

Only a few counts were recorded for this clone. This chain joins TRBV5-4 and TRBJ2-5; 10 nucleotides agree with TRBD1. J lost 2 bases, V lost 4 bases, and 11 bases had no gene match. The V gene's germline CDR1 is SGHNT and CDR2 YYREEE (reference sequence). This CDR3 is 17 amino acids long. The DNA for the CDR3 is TGTGCCAGCAGCAAAGGGACAGGGGTTGGGGTACAAGAGACCCAGTACTTC. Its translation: CASSKGTGVGVQETQYF.

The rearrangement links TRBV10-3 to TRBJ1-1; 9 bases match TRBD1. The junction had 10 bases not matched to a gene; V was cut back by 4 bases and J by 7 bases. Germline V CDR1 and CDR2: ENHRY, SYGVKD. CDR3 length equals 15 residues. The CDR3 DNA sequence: TGTGCCATCAGTGGTCGGACAGGGGTAGGTGGTGAAGCTTTCTTT. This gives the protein CAISGRTGVGGEAFF.

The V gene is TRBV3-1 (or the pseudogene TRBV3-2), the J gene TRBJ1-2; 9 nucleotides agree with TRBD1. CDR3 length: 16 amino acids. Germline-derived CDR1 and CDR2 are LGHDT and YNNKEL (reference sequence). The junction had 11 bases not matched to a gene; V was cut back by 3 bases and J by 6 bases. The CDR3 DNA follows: TGTGCCAGCAGCCACTTACAGGGGGCTAAATCCGATGGCTACACCTTC. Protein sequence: CASSHLQGAKSDGYTF.

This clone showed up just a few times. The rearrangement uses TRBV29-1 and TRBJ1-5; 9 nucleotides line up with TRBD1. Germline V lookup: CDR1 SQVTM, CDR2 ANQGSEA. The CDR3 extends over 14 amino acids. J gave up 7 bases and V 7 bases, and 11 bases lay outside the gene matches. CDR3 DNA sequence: TGCAGCGCATCGGGACAGGGAATAGACCAGCCCCAGCATTTT. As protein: CSASGQGIDQPQHF.

The CDR3 DNA reads as TGTGCCAGCAGTCTTTCGGGGGGGCTGTTGAACACCGGGGAGCTGTTTTTT. It codes for CASSLSGGLLNTGELFF. The gene calls are TRBV28 and TRBJ2-2; 8 bases line up with TRBD2. CDR3 length equals 17 residues. Losses at the gene ends were 5 bases for V and 1 base for J; bases not matched to a gene: 9. Germline CDR1 and CDR2: MDHEN and SYDVKM.

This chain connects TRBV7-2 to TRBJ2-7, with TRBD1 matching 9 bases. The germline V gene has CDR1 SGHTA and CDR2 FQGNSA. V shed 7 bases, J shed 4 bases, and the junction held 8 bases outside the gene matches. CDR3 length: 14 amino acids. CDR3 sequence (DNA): TGTGCCAGCACCGTAGGACAGGGGTTTTACGAGCAGTACTTC. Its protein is CASTVGQGFYEQYF.

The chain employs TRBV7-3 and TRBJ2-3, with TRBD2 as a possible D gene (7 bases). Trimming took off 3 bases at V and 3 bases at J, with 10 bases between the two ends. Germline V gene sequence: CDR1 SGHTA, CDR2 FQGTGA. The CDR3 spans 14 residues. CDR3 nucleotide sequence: TGTGCCAGCAGCTTGGGGGGGACAACAGATACGCAGTATTTT. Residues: CASSLGGTTDTQYF.

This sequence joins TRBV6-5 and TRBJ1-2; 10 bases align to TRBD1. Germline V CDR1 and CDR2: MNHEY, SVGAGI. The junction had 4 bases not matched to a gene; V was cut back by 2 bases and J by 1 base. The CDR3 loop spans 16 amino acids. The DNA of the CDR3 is TGTGCCAGCAGTTACCGCCGGACAGGGGGTAACTATGGCTACACCTTC. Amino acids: CASSYRRTGGNYGYTF.